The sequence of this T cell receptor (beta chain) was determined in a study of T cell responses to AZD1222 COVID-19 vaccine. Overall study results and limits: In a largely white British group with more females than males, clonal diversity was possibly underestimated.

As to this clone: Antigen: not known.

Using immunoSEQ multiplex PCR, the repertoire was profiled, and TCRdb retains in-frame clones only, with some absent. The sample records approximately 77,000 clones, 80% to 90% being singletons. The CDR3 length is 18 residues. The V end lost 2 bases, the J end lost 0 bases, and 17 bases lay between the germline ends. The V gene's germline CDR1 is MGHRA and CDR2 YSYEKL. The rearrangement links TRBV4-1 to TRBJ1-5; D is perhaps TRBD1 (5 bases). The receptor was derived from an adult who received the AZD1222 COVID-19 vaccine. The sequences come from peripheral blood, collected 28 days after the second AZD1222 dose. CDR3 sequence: CASSQLLGGRTSNQPQHF. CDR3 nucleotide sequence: TGCGCCAGCAGCCAATTACTCGGGGGACGGACTAGCAATCAGCCCCAGCATTTT.